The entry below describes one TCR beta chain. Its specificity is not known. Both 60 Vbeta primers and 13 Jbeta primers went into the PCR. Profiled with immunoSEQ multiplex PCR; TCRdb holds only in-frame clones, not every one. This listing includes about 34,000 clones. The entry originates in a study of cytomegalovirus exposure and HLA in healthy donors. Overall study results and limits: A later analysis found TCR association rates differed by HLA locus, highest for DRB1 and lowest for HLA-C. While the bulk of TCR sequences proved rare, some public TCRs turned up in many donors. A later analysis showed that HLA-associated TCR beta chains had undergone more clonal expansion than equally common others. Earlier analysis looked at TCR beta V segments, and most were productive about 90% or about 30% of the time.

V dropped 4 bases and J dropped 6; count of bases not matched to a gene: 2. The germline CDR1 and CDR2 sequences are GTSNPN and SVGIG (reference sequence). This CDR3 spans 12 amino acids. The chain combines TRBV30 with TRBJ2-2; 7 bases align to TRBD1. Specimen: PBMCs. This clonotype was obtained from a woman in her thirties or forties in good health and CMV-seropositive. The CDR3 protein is CAWTTGAGELFF. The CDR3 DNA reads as TGTGCCTGGACCACAGGGGCCGGGGAGCTGTTTTTT.